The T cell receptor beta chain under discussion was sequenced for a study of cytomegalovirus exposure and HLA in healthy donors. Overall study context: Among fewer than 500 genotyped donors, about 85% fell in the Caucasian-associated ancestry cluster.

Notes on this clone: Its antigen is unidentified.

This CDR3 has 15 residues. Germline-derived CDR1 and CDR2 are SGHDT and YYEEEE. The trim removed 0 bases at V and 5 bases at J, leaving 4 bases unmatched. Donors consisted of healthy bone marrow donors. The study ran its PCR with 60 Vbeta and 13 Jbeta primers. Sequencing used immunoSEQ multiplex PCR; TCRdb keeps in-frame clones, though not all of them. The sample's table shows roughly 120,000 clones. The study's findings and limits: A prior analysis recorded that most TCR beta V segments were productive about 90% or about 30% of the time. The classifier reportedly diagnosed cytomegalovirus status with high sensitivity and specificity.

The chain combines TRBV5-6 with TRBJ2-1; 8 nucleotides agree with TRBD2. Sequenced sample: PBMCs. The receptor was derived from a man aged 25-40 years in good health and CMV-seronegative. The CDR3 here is CASSLGSREDNEQFF. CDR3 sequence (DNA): TGTGCCAGCAGCTTGGGCTCGCGGGAGGACAATGAGCAGTTCTTC.